The clone carrying this TCR beta chain was counted between two and nine times. This sample is drawn from a study of CD8+ T cells in alopecia areata. Punch biopsies of lesional scalp, plus peripheral blood, were taken from alopecia areata patients. The junction had 2 bases not matched to a gene; V was cut back by 5 bases and J by 4 bases. The germline V gene encodes CDR1 SNHLY and CDR2 FYNNEI. The CDR3 consists of 14 residues. Reverse transcribed after extraction, RNA yielded cDNA as the sequencing template. Clones were read by immunoSEQ multiplex PCR, and TCRdb kept only the in-frame ones, dropping some. The sample has 10,000 to 15,000 clones, 50% to 65% seen once; the top ten hold over 13%.

Material for sequencing was skin. The sequence came from a human donor with alopecia areata. The chain uses TRBV2 and TRBJ2-2, with TRBD1 matching over 9 bases. The DNA for the CDR3 is TGTGCCAGCAGTCTGACAGGGGGCACCGGGGAGCTGTTTTTT. This sequence encodes CASSLTGGTGELFF.